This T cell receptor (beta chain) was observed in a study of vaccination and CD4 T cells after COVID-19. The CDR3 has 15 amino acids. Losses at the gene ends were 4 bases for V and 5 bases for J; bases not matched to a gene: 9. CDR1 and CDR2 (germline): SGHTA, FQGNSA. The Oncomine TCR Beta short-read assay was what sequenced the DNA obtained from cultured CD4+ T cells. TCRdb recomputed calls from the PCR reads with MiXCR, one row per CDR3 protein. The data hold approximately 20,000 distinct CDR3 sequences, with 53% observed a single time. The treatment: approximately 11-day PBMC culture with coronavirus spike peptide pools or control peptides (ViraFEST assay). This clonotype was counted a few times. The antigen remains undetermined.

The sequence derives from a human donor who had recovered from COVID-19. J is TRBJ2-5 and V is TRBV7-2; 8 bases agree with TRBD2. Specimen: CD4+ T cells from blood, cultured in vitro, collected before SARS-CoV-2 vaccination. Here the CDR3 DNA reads TGTGCCAGCAGCTCTACAAGGACTAGCTGGGAGACCCAGTACTTC. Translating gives CASSSTRTSWETQYF.